A selection of T cell receptor beta chains follows, all from one sample in a study of T cell repertoires in cytomegalovirus infection. TCRdb analysed the reads with MiXCR anew, one entry per CDR3 protein. The sample has 300,000 or so distinct CDR3 sequences; about 23% are singletons. The sample taken for sequencing was PBMCs. The receptors originated from a human donor in good health (CMV status not recorded). Some clones in this sample may be carry-over from other donors' samples. Both conserved end residues are part of each CDR3. The order of the fields is D gene, clone size, V gene, J gene, CDR3 protein, CDR3 DNA. D genes are given only for firm matches. The size field is filled for only some rows; it gives once, few, many or a size class.

-	-	TRBV9	TRBJ2-1	CASSAMAASSYNEQFF	TGTGCCAGCAGCGCGATGGCGGCGAGCTCCTACAATGAGCAGTTCTTC
-	few	TRBV20-1	TRBJ1-6	CSVPGQGHSPLHF	TGCAGTGTGCCGGGACAAGGACATTCACCCCTCCACTTT
TRBD1	few	TRBV7-6	TRBJ2-1	CASSSGQVPNEQFF	TGTGCCAGCAGCTCCGGACAGGTTCCCAATGAGCAGTTCTTC
TRBD1	few	TRBV7-2	TRBJ1-1	CASSLTGERQAFF	TGTGCCAGCAGTTTGACAGGGGAAAGACAGGCTTTCTTT
-	-	TRBV10-3	TRBJ1-2	CAISENSPNYGYTF	TGTGCCATCAGTGAGAACAGCCCAAACTATGGCTACACCTTC
TRBD1	-	TRBV6-1	TRBJ1-5	CASSEGDRGLGYQPQHF	TGTGCCAGCAGTGAAGGGGACAGGGGGCTTGGGTATCAGCCCCAGCATTTT
-	-	TRBV11-2	TRBJ2-5	CASRKTEGPETQYF	TGTGCCAGCAGGAAGACGGAGGGTCCGGAGACCCAGTACTTC
-	many	TRBV7-2	TRBJ1-3	CASGALNTIYF	TGTGCCAGTGGGGCATTAAACACCATATATTTT
-	-	TRBV5-1	TRBJ1-5	CASSWEGGEPQHF	TGCGCCAGCAGCTGGGAGGGTGGTGAGCCCCAGCATTTT
-	few	TRBV7-2	TRBJ2-5	CASSFQPIGTQYF	TGTGCCAGCAGCTTTCAGCCGATCGGGACCCAGTACTTC
TRBD1	many	TRBV6-5	TRBJ1-2	CASSRDRGHGYTF	TGTGCCAGCAGCCGGGACAGGGGGCATGGCTACACCTTC
-	medium-sized	TRBV7-2	TRBJ2-3	CASSLDRDPDTQYF	TGTGCCAGCAGCTTAGACCGCGACCCGGATACGCAGTATTTT
-	many	TRBV7-2	TRBJ1-5	CASSLSRDQPQHF	TGTGCCAGCAGCTTATCGCGTGATCAGCCCCAGCATTTT
-	many	TRBV7-2	TRBJ1-5	CASSLDVSNQPQHF	TGTGCCAGCAGCTTAGACGTCAGCAATCAGCCCCAGCATTTT
-	many	TRBV11-2	TRBJ2-1	CASSSLRGDYNEQFF	TGTGCCAGCAGCTCTCTTAGGGGAGACTACAATGAGCAGTTCTTC
-	-	TRBV2	TRBJ2-7	CASSEGTYEQYF	TGTGCCAGCAGTGAAGGGACCTACGAGCAGTACTTC
-	-	TRBV28	TRBJ1-3	CASSLPGPSGNTIYF	TGTGCCAGCAGTTTACCGGGGCCCTCTGGAAACACCATATATTTT
TRBD1	-	TRBV27	TRBJ1-6	CASSLSTGNSPLHF	TGTGCCAGCAGTTTATCGACAGGGAATTCACCCCTCCACTTT
TRBD2	few	TRBV15	TRBJ2-2	CATSGEDVAGDTGELFF	TGTGCCACCAGCGGAGAGGACGTAGCGGGGGACACCGGGGAGCTGTTTTTT
TRBD2	-	TRBV20-1	TRBJ2-1	CSPGTSGNNEQFF	TGCAGTCCGGGGACTAGCGGGAACAATGAGCAGTTCTTC
-	few	TRBV23-1	TRBJ2-1	CASSQSLGRSYNEQFF	TGCGCCAGCAGTCAATCGTTAGGGAGGTCCTACAATGAGCAGTTCTTC
-	-	TRBV10-3	TRBJ2-4	CAISVSGSANIQYF	TGTGCCATCAGTGTTTCAGGTTCGGCGAACATTCAGTACTTC
-	few	TRBV28	TRBJ1-5	CASSLLRDYNQPQHF	TGTGCCAGCAGTTTGTTGCGGGACTACAATCAGCCCCAGCATTTT
TRBD1	-	TRBV29-1	TRBJ2-5	CSVEGYRGLNSRQETQYF	TGCAGCGTTGAAGGATACAGGGGGCTTAATTCTAGGCAAGAGACCCAGTACTTC
TRBD1	-	TRBV14	TRBJ1-4	CASSHRDRTNEKLFF	TGTGCCAGCAGCCACCGGGACAGGACGAATGAAAAACTGTTTTTT
-	-	TRBV19	TRBJ2-7	CASSIAFYEQYF	TGTGCCAGTAGTATAGCCTTCTACGAGCAGTACTTC
TRBD1	-	TRBV24-1	TRBJ2-2	CATSDPRDRAGNGELFF	TGTGCCACCAGTGATCCCCGGGACAGGGCAGGGAACGGGGAGCTGTTTTTT
-	many	TRBV7-3	TRBJ1-1	CARNTEAFF	TGTGCCAGGAACACTGAAGCTTTCTTT
TRBD2	-	TRBV2	TRBJ2-7	CASRKGPREGEQYF	TGTGCCAGCAGAAAGGGACCAAGGGAGGGCGAGCAGTACTTC
TRBD1	few	TRBV28	TRBJ1-1	CASSSHGTVNTEAFF	TGTGCCAGCAGCTCGCACGGGACAGTGAACACTGAAGCTTTCTTT
TRBD1	-	TRBV2	TRBJ1-5	CASSGGTGDQPQHF	TGTGCCAGCAGTGGAGGGACAGGGGACCAGCCCCAGCATTTT
-	-	TRBV7-9	TRBJ1-1	CASSLGPLTEAFF	TGTGCCAGCAGCTTAGGCCCGCTCACTGAAGCTTTCTTT
-	-	TRBV5-1	TRBJ2-1	CASSLLSGNEQFF	TGCGCCAGCAGCTTGCTAAGTGGGAATGAGCAGTTCTTC
-	-	TRBV27	TRBJ1-6	CASSRPDSNNSPLHF	TGTGCCAGCAGTCGCCCGGACAGTAACAATTCACCCCTCCACTTT
-	few	TRBV12-3/TRBV12-4	TRBJ2-2	CASSFLTDTGELFF	TGTGCCAGCAGTTTCTTGACAGACACCGGGGAGCTGTTTTTT
TRBD2	-	TRBV20-1	TRBJ2-7	CSARAPLASGVYEQYF	TGCAGTGCTAGAGCACCCTTGGCTAGCGGAGTCTACGAGCAGTACTTC
TRBD1	-	TRBV27	TRBJ2-7	CASSILLTGWGYEQYF	TGTGCCAGCAGTATTCTTCTGACAGGGTGGGGCTACGAGCAGTACTTC
TRBD1	few	TRBV6-2/TRBV6-3	TRBJ2-7	CASKLDRAIYEQYF	TGTGCCAGCAAGCTCGACAGGGCCATCTACGAGCAGTACTTC
TRBD2	once	TRBV24-1	TRBJ2-1	CATSESGRGRADEQFF	TGTGCCACCAGTGAATCGGGCCGCGGGAGGGCCGATGAGCAGTTCTTC
-	-	TRBV5-4	TRBJ2-5	CASSLGGWETQYF	TGTGCCAGCAGCTTAGGAGGGTGGGAGACCCAGTACTTC
-	-	TRBV12-3/TRBV12-4	TRBJ2-2	CASRINTGELFF	TGTGCCAGCAGGATAAACACCGGGGAGCTGTTTTTT